The clone carrying this T cell receptor (beta chain) was detected a few times. This sample was included in a study of blood T cell repertoires in COVID-19. Overall study context: Samples of COVID-19 (acute and convalescent) were obtained from the United States, Italy and Spain. Sources were T cells, B-cell-depleted T cells, or PBMCs; the material itself was cDNA or gDNA.

In the original analysis: Reference gene primers were amplified, and this amplification served to estimate nucleated cell counts. Repertoires were generated with immunoSEQ multiplex PCR, while TCRdb's copy carries only in-frame clones and drops some. The DNA was the basis for D and trimming; V, J and clone size are from that table. The sample holds 250,000 to 350,000 clones, about 90% seen once. Cohort assignment relied on participant-reported clinical history. Trimming pared 2 bases from V and 5 bases from J, leaving 12 bases between. The CDR3 has 14 amino acids. The germline CDR1 and CDR2 sequences are MNHEY and SVGEGT.

The sequence was obtained from a woman aged 18 to 35 with acute COVID-19. J is TRBJ2-5 and V is TRBV6-2 or TRBV6-3; tentative D call: TRBD1 (6 bases). The sequenced sample was PBMCs or T cells enriched from blood (not recorded which). The CDR3 region is CASSYTARGETQYF. CDR3 DNA sequence: TGTGCCAGCAGTTACACTGCTAGGGGGGAGACCCAGTACTTC.